One and the same sample provided the 17 T cell receptor beta chains below, sequenced in a study of beta chain features in type 1 diabetes. Every isolated RNA sample was fully reverse transcribed, so sequencing captured expressed TCRB transcripts. The data were produced by immunoSEQ multiplex PCR, yet TCRdb's version contains in-frame clones alone and is incomplete. The sample lists 140,000 or so clones, about 10% occurring once. The sample was central memory CD4+ T cells from blood. The receptors stem from a man aged 18 to 30 in good health.

CDR3 bases: TGTGCCAGCAGCTTAGTAATCGGGGAAGCTTTCTTT. Its protein product is CASSLVIGEAFF. V usage is TRBV7-9 and J usage is TRBJ1-1; D is uncertain. The germline V gene encodes CDR1 SEHNR and CDR2 FQNEAQ (reference sequence). V lost 1 base and J 8 bases, leaving 8 bases between the germline ends. The CDR3 consists of 12 residues.

This clone turned up a few times. This chain links TRBV25-1 with TRBJ2-5, with a weak D call TRBD2 (6 bases). The CDR3 is made up of 13 amino acids. Germline V gene sequence: CDR1 MGHDK, CDR2 SYGVNS. Trimming cost V 3 bases and J 4 bases, with 9 bases left between them. The chain's CDR3 is CASSEASAETQYF. As DNA, the CDR3 is TGTGCCAGCAGTGAGGCTAGCGCAGAGACCCAGTACTTC.

In its sample, this clone was seen a few times. The chain uses TRBV5-1 and TRBJ2-7, with D possibly being TRBD1 (6 bases). CDR1 is SGHRS and CDR2 is YFSETQ in the germline V gene. V was cut by 4 bases and J by 3 bases, with 14 bases left in between. The CDR3 length is 14 residues. The CDR3 DNA follows: TGCGCCAGCAGCCGCACAGGGATCCTCTACGAGCAGTACTTC. This gives the protein CASSRTGILYEQYF.

The V call is TRBV5-1, the J call TRBJ2-5; weak D call: TRBD1 (5 bases). Between the trimmed V and J ends, which lost 5 bases and 5 bases, there was a span of 16 bases. This CDR3 is built from 14 residues. Germline V gene sequence: CDR1 SGHRS, CDR2 YFSETQ. The CDR3 DNA follows: TGCGCCAGCAGGGCGTGGAGTGCAGGGGAGACCCAGTACTTC. Residues: CASRAWSAGETQYF.

A word on this clone: This CDR3 is also generated by other DNA sequences in the sample. V gene TRBV2 combines with J gene TRBJ1-1, with D possibly being TRBD1 (5 bases). In germline, CDR1 is SNHLY, CDR2 FYNNEI. Trimming took off 2 bases at V and 2 bases at J, with 6 bases between the two ends. There are 13 residues in the CDR3. The CDR3 loop is CASSEQGNTEAFF. CDR3 sequence (DNA): TGTGCCAGCAGTGAACAGGGAAACACTGAAGCTTTCTTT.

This clone turned up a few times. The chain employs TRBV5-1 and TRBJ1-5; 7 positions match TRBD1. Trimming removed 4 bases from V and 6 bases from J; junction bases left unmatched: 10. The CDR3 covers 15 residues. Germline V CDR1 and CDR2: SGHRS, YFSETQ. The CDR3 region is CASSLTTGARQPQHF. CDR3 sequence (DNA): TGCGCCAGCAGCCTGACTACAGGGGCCCGTCAGCCCCAGCATTTT.

The V and J genes are TRBV28 and TRBJ2-5, with D perhaps TRBD2 (6 bases). Germline CDR1 reads MDHEN; CDR2 reads SYDVKM. V was cut by 2 bases and J by 5 bases, with 12 bases left in between. The CDR3 spans 14 residues. In DNA, the CDR3 is TGTGCCAGCAGTTTAGGAGGGAGAGTCGAGACCCAGTACTTC. This gives the protein CASSLGGRVETQYF.

This clone has only a few counts. The chain has TRBV4-1 and TRBJ2-7; D is unclear. Germline values: CDR1 MGHRA, CDR2 YSYEKL. Trimming removed 4 bases from V and 4 bases from J, with 17 bases in between. The CDR3 has 15 residues. The CDR3 protein is CASSRTSFNSYEQYF. The CDR3 bases are TGCGCCAGCAGCCGAACGAGCTTTAATTCATACGAGCAGTACTTC.

The chain combines TRBV4-3 with TRBJ2-6, with TRBD1 matching over 12 bases. Looked up from germline, CDR1 is LGHNA and CDR2 is YSLEER. J gave up 3 bases and V 4 bases, and 10 bases lay outside the gene matches. This CDR3 has 19 residues. Written as DNA, the CDR3 is TGCGCCAGCAGCCGGAGAGGGACAGGGGGCAGGGGTGGGGCCAACGTCCTGACTTTC. This codes for CASSRRGTGGRGGANVLTF.

This rearrangement joins TRBV7-2 to TRBJ1-4; the D gene is possibly TRBD1 (5 bases). This CDR3 is 15 amino acids long. The V gene lost 2 bases and the J gene lost 7 bases, with 14 bases spanning the gap. The germline gives CDR1 SGHTA, CDR2 FQGNSA. CDR3 amino acids: CASSLNGALGEKLFF. CDR3 DNA: TGTGCCAGCAGCTTAAATGGGGCACTCGGTGAAAAACTGTTTTTT.

The chain recombines TRBV7-2 with TRBJ1-2; D is perhaps TRBD1 (5 bases). V lost 4 bases and J 8 bases, leaving 17 bases between the germline ends. The CDR3 is 14 residues long. Germline V lookup: CDR1 SGHTA, CDR2 FQGNSA. In nucleotides, the CDR3 is TGTGCCAGCAGCTCATTCAGGGTTGAGATGGGCTACACCTTC. Translation: CASSSFRVEMGYTF. The variable domain in full, with the rest retrieved from reference TRBV7-2 and TRBJ1-2, is GAGVSQSPSNKVTEKGKDVELRCDPISGHTALYWYRQSLGQGLEFLIYFQGNSAPDKSGLPSDRFSAERTGGSVSTLTIQRTQQEDSAVYLCASSSFRVEMGYTFGSGTRLTVV.

This clone was seen ten or more times. Here the CDR3 reads CASSPRESYEQYF. CDR3 in DNA: TGTGCCAGCAGCCCACGAGAGTCCTACGAGCAGTACTTC. This chain joins TRBV7-9 and TRBJ2-7; no clear D gene. Germline CDR1 is SEHNR and CDR2 is FQNEAQ (reference sequence). The V and J ends lost 5 bases and 1 base respectively, with 9 bases between them. The CDR3 loop spans 13 amino acids.

There are a few counts of this clone. J is TRBJ2-2 and V is TRBV28; 10 nucleotides align to TRBD2. This CDR3 is built from 15 residues. Trimming at V came to 5 bases and at J to 5 bases, leaving 5 bases not matched to a gene. CDR1 and CDR2 from the germline V gene are MDHEN and SYDVKM. The chain's CDR3 is CASSQLTSGTGELFF. CDR3 bases: TGTGCCAGCAGTCAGTTGACTAGCGGGACCGGGGAGCTGTTTTTT.

The gene calls are TRBV2 and TRBJ2-3; the D is unclear. The V end lost 4 bases, the J end lost 6 bases, and 8 bases lay between the germline ends. CDR3 size: 12 residues. The germline CDR1 and CDR2 sequences are SNHLY and FYNNEI. The CDR3 loop is CASSVESDTQYF. CDR3 DNA sequence: TGTGCCAGCAGTGTGGAGTCGGATACGCAGTATTTT.

The V gene is TRBV28, the J gene TRBJ2-7; D is perhaps TRBD2 (5 bases). This CDR3 region has 12 residues. Germline lookup yields CDR1 MDHEN and CDR2 SYDVKM. V was trimmed by 5 bases and J by 2 bases, leaving 7 bases between them. CDR3 bases: TGTGCCAGCAGTCTGAGGGCCTACGAGCAGTACTTC. This translates into CASSLRAYEQYF.

The chain is built from TRBV6-1 and TRBJ1-2; the D gene is possibly TRBD1 (5 bases). V lost 2 bases and J lost 5, with 15 bases in between. The germline gives CDR1 MNHNS, CDR2 SASEGT. This CDR3 has 15 amino acids. The CDR3: CASSETVSGIYGYTF. The CDR3 DNA is TGTGCCAGCAGTGAAACAGTGTCAGGGATATATGGCTACACCTTC.

This clone was seen a few times. The rearrangement links TRBV28 to TRBJ2-5, with 7 bases aligning to TRBD2. Looked up from germline, CDR1 is MDHEN and CDR2 is SYDVKM. The CDR3 contains 11 residues. Unmatched junction bases numbered 2, after V lost 8 bases and J lost 5 bases. In DNA, the CDR3 is TGTGCCAGCGGGGGGGTCGAGACCCAGTACTTC. Protein product: CASGGVETQYF. The entire variable domain, with the rest obtained from reference TRBV28 and TRBJ2-5, is as follows: DVKVTQSSRYLVKRTGEKVFLECVQDMDHENMFWYRQDPGLGLRLIYFSYDVKMKEKGDIPEGYSVSREKKERFSLILESASTNQTSMYLCASGGVETQYFGPGTRLLVL.